This T cell receptor (beta chain) was found in a study of OX40 agonist ivuxolimab in advanced cancers. Study information: Patients assigned to dose escalation were diagnosed with hepatocellular carcinoma, melanoma, renal cell or head and neck cancer.

Between the trimmed V and J ends, which lost 6 bases and 7 bases, there was a span of 15 bases. CDR1 is MNHNS and CDR2 is SASEGT in the germline V gene. This CDR3 contains 14 residues. Profiled with immunoSEQ multiplex PCR; TCRdb holds only in-frame clones, not every one. The sample lists 65,000 to 70,000 clones, 80% to 85% seen once, with about 2.1% in the top ten. The chain joins TRBV6-1 to TRBJ2-2; D may correspond to TRBD1 or TRBD2 (5 bases each). The TCR was taken from an adult with an advanced solid tumor such as melanoma, head and neck, liver or kidney cancer. This sample comprised CD4+ or CD8+ T cells sorted from blood, obtained in a trial of the OX40 agonist ivuxolimab. CDR3 nucleotide sequence: TGTGCCAGCAGAGGTCCGGGGACGATCGGGGAGCTGTTTTTT. Its translation is CASRGPGTIGELFF.